This T cell receptor (beta chain) emerged from a study of blood T cell repertoires in COVID-19. Study details: From the United States, Italy and Spain came samples of acute and convalescent COVID-19. Sample material is recorded as cDNA or gDNA derived from T cells, B-cell-depleted T cells, or PBMCs.

Only a few counts were recorded for this clone. The germline gives CDR1 DFQATT, CDR2 SNEGSKA (reference sequence). This CDR3 contains 11 residues. Trimming cost V 0 bases and J 5 bases, with 2 bases left between them. In the original processing: By means of reference gene primer amplification, nucleated cell counts were estimated. The data were produced by immunoSEQ multiplex PCR, yet TCRdb's version contains in-frame clones alone and is incomplete. V, J and clone size are taken as reported in that table, and D and trimming were inferred from the DNA itself. The sample includes 250,000 to 350,000 clones, nearly 90% of them seen just once.

The sequence came from a man younger than 35 with active or convalescent COVID-19. Sequencing used peripheral blood. V is TRBV20-1 and J is TRBJ1-3; D is unresolved. As DNA, the CDR3 is TGCAGTGCTAGAGACAGAAACACCATATATTTT. It translates to CSARDRNTIYF.